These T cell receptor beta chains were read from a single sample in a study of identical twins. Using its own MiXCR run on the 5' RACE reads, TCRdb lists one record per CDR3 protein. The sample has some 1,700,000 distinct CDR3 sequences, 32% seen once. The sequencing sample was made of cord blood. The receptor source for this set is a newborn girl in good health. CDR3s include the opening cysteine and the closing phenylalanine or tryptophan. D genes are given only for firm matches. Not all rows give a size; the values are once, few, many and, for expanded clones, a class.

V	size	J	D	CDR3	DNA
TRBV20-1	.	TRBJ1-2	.	CSALHRATLLYGYTF	TGCAGCGCTCTTCACCGGGCCACCCTCCTCTATGGCTACACCTTC
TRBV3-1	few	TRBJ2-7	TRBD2	CASSRTQASGSSYEQYF	TGTGCCAGCAGCCGGACCCAGGCTAGCGGGAGCTCCTACGAGCAGTACTTC
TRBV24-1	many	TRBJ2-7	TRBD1	CATSEEPGGALYEQYF	TGTGCCACCAGTGAGGAACCAGGGGGCGCGTTATACGAGCAGTACTTC
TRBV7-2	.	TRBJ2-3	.	CASSPAQNRHTPYF	TGTGCCAGCAGCCCCGCACAAAACAGACATACCCCGTATTTT
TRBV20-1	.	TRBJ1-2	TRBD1	CSARAPSGQGWMYGYTF	TGCAGTGCTAGAGCCCCTTCCGGACAGGGGTGGATGTATGGCTACACCTTC
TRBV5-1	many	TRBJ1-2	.	CASSLEGYRAYGYTF	TGCGCCAGCAGCTTGGAGGGGTACAGGGCCTATGGCTACACCTTC
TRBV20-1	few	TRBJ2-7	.	CSARVIGRPPYEQYF	TGCAGTGCTAGAGTGATCGGGAGACCACCCTACGAGCAGTACTTC
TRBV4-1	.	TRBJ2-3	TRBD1	CASSRRQGNTDTQYF	TGCGCCAGCAGCCGACGACAGGGAAACACAGATACGCAGTATTTT
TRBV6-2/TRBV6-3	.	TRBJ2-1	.	CASRTFRGSSYNEQFF	TGTGCCAGCAGAACCTTCCGGGGCAGCTCCTACAATGAGCAGTTCTTC
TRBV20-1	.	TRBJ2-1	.	CSAREFAGFGRNERFF	TGCAGTGCTAGAGAGTTCGCAGGGTTCGGTCGCAATGAGCGGTTCTTC
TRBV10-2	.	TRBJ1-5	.	CASSDTGYSNQPQHF	TGCGCCAGCAGCGATACAGGGTATAGCAATCAGCCCCAGCATTTT
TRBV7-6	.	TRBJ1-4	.	CASSLEIATNEKLFF	TGTGCCAGCAGCTTAGAGATTGCAACTAATGAAAAACTGTTTTTT
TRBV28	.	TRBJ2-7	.	CASSSGRDYEQYF	TGTGCCAGCAGTTCAGGCCGGGACTACGAGCAGTACTTC
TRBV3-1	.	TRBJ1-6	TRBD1	CASSKRTGGNSPLHF	TGTGCCAGCAGCAAACGGACAGGGGGAAATTCACCCCTCCACTTT
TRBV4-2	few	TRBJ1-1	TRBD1	CASSQAEGQGNTEAFF	TGTGCCAGCAGCCAAGCTGAGGGACAGGGGAACACTGAAGCTTTCTTT
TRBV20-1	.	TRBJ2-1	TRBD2	CSLRPGTSGGTPSSYNEQFF	TGCAGTTTGAGACCAGGGACTAGCGGGGGGACTCCCAGCTCCTACAATGAGCAGTTCTTC
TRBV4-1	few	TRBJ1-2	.	CASSQDLGAYYGYTF	TGCGCCAGCAGCCAAGATCTGGGGGCGTACTATGGCTACACCTTC
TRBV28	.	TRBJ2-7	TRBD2	CASSLRREYPYEQYF	TGTGCCAGCAGTTTAAGGCGGGAGTACCCCTACGAGCAGTACTTC
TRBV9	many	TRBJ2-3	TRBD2	CASSAYPGAGDTQYF	TGTGCCAGCAGCGCTTACCCCGGAGCGGGGGATACGCAGTATTTT
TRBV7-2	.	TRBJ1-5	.	CASRLGVAENQPQHF	TGTGCCAGCAGGCTAGGGGTGGCAGAGAATCAGCCCCAGCATTTT
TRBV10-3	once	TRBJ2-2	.	CAIKGGRTGELFF	TGTGCCATCAAAGGAGGGAGGACCGGGGAGCTGTTTTTT